This T cell receptor beta chain came from a study of patients and donors after allogeneic stem cell transplantation. The CDR3 runs to 12 residues. Looked up from germline, CDR1 is SQVTM and CDR2 is ANQGSEA. Deletions cut 4 bases from V and 8 bases from J, with 14 bases between. This clonotype was detected ten times or more. TCRdb reprocessed the RT-PCR reads with MiXCR, giving one entry per CDR3 protein. The repertoire has about 160,000 distinct CDR3 sequences, about a third of them found once; the top ten carry 50% to 65%. The chain uses TRBV29-1 and TRBJ1-1, with no clear D. This sequence originates from a human donor who was either an allogeneic HSCT recipient or a stem cell or donor lymphocyte infusion donor (not recorded which). It is not recorded whose cells these are; they may come from a transplant donor. Input material: blood, either unsorted or a sorted T cell fraction (not recorded which). The CDR3 DNA is TGCAGCGTTGTGTCGGGGTCCCACGAAGCTTTCTTT. As protein: CSVVSGSHEAFF.